This TCR beta chain was captured in a study of T cell responses to AZD1222 COVID-19 vaccine. Findings and caveats of the study: In all cases, repertoires were sampled only after the peak T cell response. It should be noted that donors were predominantly white British and more often female, and clonal diversity was possibly underestimated. Reportedly, nearly half the spike-specific TCRs target unmutated variant regions. Spike-specific TCR repertoires showed rising breadth and depth after two AZD1222 doses.

Germline V CDR1 and CDR2: SGHTA, FQGNSA. V was clipped by 1 base and J by 3 bases, with 10 bases between them. CDR3 size: 14 residues. The data were produced by immunoSEQ multiplex PCR, yet TCRdb's version contains in-frame clones alone and is incomplete. The data show tens of thousands of clones, with roughly four fifths seen just once and 26% held by the top ten. Turning to this clone: Antigen specificity is unknown.

The TCR originated in an adult who received the AZD1222 COVID-19 vaccine. V is TRBV7-2 and J is TRBJ2-7, with D unresolved. Sequencing was performed on peripheral blood, taken 28 days after the second AZD1222 dose. CDR3 loop: CASSLDPSNYEQYF. The CDR3 DNA reads as TGTGCCAGCAGCTTAGACCCGAGTAACTACGAGCAGTACTTC.